The 7 T cell receptor beta chains given below trace back to one sample, sequenced in a study of T cells in narcolepsy (dated by TCRdb to 2017 to 2018). Library construction relied on the immunoSEQ multiplex PCR assay. TCRdb limited this immuneACCESS table to in-frame rearrangements with V and J called. A share of clones is missing; checked studies link under half to unresolved V genes, and the rest is unexplained. The sample data list more than 7,500 clones, and about 61% of these were observed just once. About a fifth of the sample lies in the top ten. Sequencing was done on a sample of CD45RA- memory CD8+ T cells from PBMCs. Read against the paper, the sample's cell subset or site label means: memory T cells sorted ex vivo from peripheral blood. Receptor source: a human donor with narcolepsy.

The chain recombines TRBV5-8 with TRBJ2-2; 9 positions agree with TRBD1. The V segment lost 2 bases and the J segment 7 bases; nucleotides outside the gene matches: 6. Per germline, CDR1 SGHTS and CDR2 YDEGEE. The CDR3 sequence is 15 residues long. CDR3 amino acids: CASSFGTGRIGELFF. In DNA, the CDR3 is TGTGCCAGCAGCTTCGGGACAGGGAGGATCGGGGAGCTGTTTTTT.

By sample share, this clone is medium-sized. The V gene is TRBV28, the J gene TRBJ2-7, with D unresolved. Germline CDR1 is MDHEN and CDR2 is SYDVKM. This CDR3 has 14 amino acids. Trimming removed 5 bases at V and 3 bases at J, with 14 bases between. This chain's CDR3 is CASSPKEQYYEQYF. The CDR3 region has the DNA TGTGCCAGCAGTCCTAAGGAGCAGTACTACGAGCAGTACTTC.

The genes are TRBV19 and TRBJ1-2; possibly TRBD1 for D (6 bases). The germline gives CDR1 LNHDA, CDR2 SQIVND (reference sequence). This CDR3 spans 10 amino acids. V lost 9 bases, J lost 8 bases, and 10 bases lay in between. DNA for the CDR3: TGTGCCAGCCGGGACATAGGCTACACCTTC. Translated: CASRDIGYTF.

The chain is built from TRBV9 and TRBJ2-1, with 11 bases identical to TRBD2. The CDR3 is made up of 15 amino acids. Losses at the gene ends were 3 bases for V and 7 bases for J; bases not matched to a gene: 6. Germline loops: CDR1 SGDLS, CDR2 YYNGEE. The CDR3, as DNA: TGTGCCAGCAGCGATAGCGGGGGGGAGGTAAATGAGCAGTTCTTC. Residues: CASSDSGGEVNEQFF.

This chain joins TRBV2 and TRBJ2-1; no reliable D call. The V end was cut by 6 bases, the J end by 3 bases, with 9 bases between. The germline V gene encodes CDR1 SNHLY and CDR2 FYNNEI. The CDR3 extends over 13 amino acids. CDR3 residues: CASSEVVYNEQFF. The DNA of the CDR3 is TGTGCCAGCAGCGAGGTCGTCTACAATGAGCAGTTCTTC.

V and J are TRBV9 and TRBJ2-1; D call uncertain. This CDR3 comprises 13 residues. Between the trimmed V and J ends, which lost 7 bases and 0 bases, there was a span of 8 bases. CDR1 is SGDLS and CDR2 is YYNGEE in the germline V gene. The CDR3 here is CASESSSYNEQFF. Here the CDR3 DNA reads TGTGCCAGCGAATCGAGCTCCTACAATGAGCAGTTCTTC.

This clone was observed a handful of times. The rearrangement links TRBV9 to TRBJ1-2, with 8 bases aligning to TRBD1. The length of the CDR3 is 17 residues. Germline assignment: CDR1 SGDLS and CDR2 YYNGEE. Trimming at V came to 0 bases and at J to 2 bases, leaving 9 bases not matched to a gene. The CDR3 sequence is CASSVATGQGYNYGYTF. The DNA for the CDR3 is TGTGCCAGCAGCGTAGCTACTGGACAGGGTTACAACTATGGCTACACCTTC.